The TCR beta chain under discussion was sequenced for a study of CD8+ T cells in alopecia areata. At the level of the study: Affected scalp percentage determined the severity score of treated patients. Study-level points and caveats: Normal scalp showed lower clonality than lesional scalp, especially alopecia totalis/universalis. In scalp and blood during tofacitinib, many expanded lesional clones persisted.

V lost 5 bases and J 5 bases, leaving 12 bases between the germline ends. Germline V gene lookup returns CDR1 MRHNA and CDR2 SNTAGT. The CDR3 extends over 14 amino acids. Noted treatment: oral pan-JAK inhibitor, 5-10 mg twice daily. Individuals with alopecia areata gave both lesional scalp punch biopsies and peripheral blood for collection. Sequencing used cDNA as its template, made by extracting RNA and reverse transcribing it. TCRdb's table, derived via immunoSEQ multiplex PCR, lists solely in-frame clones and lacks some. The repertoire consists of 190,000 or so clones, with around 50% occurring once and the leading ten covering approximately 12%. As concerns this clone: Its antigen is undetermined.

This clonotype originated in a human donor with alopecia areata. Sequenced here: CD8+ T cells sorted from blood, sampled at week 24, from a patient treated with tofacitinib. V usage is TRBV6-4 and J usage is TRBJ2-2; D might be TRBD1 (6 bases). This chain's CDR3 is CASSWTVGTGELFF. The CDR3 DNA reads as TGTGCCAGCAGTTGGACAGTGGGTACCGGGGAGCTGTTTTTT.